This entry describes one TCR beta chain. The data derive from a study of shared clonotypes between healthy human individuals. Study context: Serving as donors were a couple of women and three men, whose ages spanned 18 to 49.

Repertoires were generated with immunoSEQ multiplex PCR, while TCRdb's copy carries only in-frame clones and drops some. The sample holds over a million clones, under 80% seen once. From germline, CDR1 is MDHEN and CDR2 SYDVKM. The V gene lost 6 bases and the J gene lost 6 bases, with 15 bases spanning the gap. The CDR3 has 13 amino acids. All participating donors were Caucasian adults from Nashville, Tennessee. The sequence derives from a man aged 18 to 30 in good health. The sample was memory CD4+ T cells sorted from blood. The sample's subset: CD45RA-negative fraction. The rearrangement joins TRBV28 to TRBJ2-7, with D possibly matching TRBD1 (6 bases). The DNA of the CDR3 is TGTGCCAGCAGGCCCCAAGACAGGCTCGAGCAGTACTTC. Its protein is CASRPQDRLEQYF.